This entry lists 5 T cell receptor beta chains sequenced from one sample in a study of T cells in Graves' hyperthyroidism and ophthalmopathy. Amplification of TCR beta CDR3 regions was performed using RNA transcripts as template. In the first-round RT-PCR of the TCR CDR3, the HTBI primer set was used. TCRdb re-called the multiplex PCR reads with MiXCR, one entry per CDR3 protein. In the table there are 500,000 to 800,000 distinct CDR3 sequences, roughly 45% of which are singletons. Sequencing was done on a sample of peripheral blood or thyroid tissue (not recorded which). These receptors were collected from an adult man with Graves' disease, either hyperthyroidism or ophthalmopathy (not recorded which).

The rearrangement uses TRBV19 and TRBJ1-1; D gene unclear. CDR3 size: 12 residues. Germline CDR1 and CDR2: LNHDA and SQIVND (reference sequence). Trimming took 3 bases from V and 3 from J, leaving 5 bases between them. CDR3 coding DNA: TGTGCCAGTAGTATTCGTTACACTGAAGCTTTCTTT. Protein sequence: CASSIRYTEAFF.

The chain joins TRBV2 to TRBJ1-1; weak D call: TRBD1 (5 bases). V shed 4 bases and J shed 1 base, with 10 bases lying between them. CDR1 and CDR2 from the germline V gene are SNHLY and FYNNEI. CDR3 length: 14 residues. CDR3 loop: CASSVPGKNTEAFF. The CDR3 region has the DNA TGTGCCAGCAGTGTCCCAGGGAAGAACACTGAAGCTTTCTTT.

This clonotype was seen many times. The chain carries TRBV7-9 and TRBJ1-1; unclear D gene. Germline-derived CDR1 and CDR2 are SEHNR and FQNEAQ (reference sequence). The germline V and J ends were trimmed by 0 bases and 4 bases, with 12 bases remaining between them. The CDR3 totals 15 residues. CDR3 sequence: CASSLASGVRTEAFF. CDR3 nucleotides: TGTGCCAGCAGCTTAGCCTCTGGGGTTCGCACTGAAGCTTTCTTT.

The chain carries TRBV19 and TRBJ2-6; TRBD1 matches 9 bases. Unmatched junction bases numbered 9, after V lost 6 bases and J lost 0 bases. Germline-derived CDR1 and CDR2 are LNHDA and SQIVND (reference sequence). The CDR3 runs to 18 residues. The CDR3 DNA follows: TGTGCCAGTAGCTTGACAGGGGGTCTAGTCTCTGGGGCCAACGTCCTGACTTTC. Its translation: CASSLTGGLVSGANVLTF.

Worth noting for this clonotype: It may be a read error: a sequence one base away is much more abundant. The chain employs TRBV7-9 and TRBJ2-7, with 14 bases matching TRBD2. In germline, CDR1 is SEHNR, CDR2 FQNEAQ (reference sequence). The CDR3 covers 16 residues. The CDR3 reads CAGSLWGLAGEYEQYF. The CDR3 DNA sequence: TGTGCCGGCAGCTTATGGGGACTAGCGGGAGAATACGAGCAGTACTTC.